The next 12 T cell receptor beta chains were all read from a single sample in a study of blood T cell repertoires in COVID-19. Generated by immunoSEQ multiplex PCR, the TCRdb table keeps only in-frame clones and is missing some. The table includes 150,000 to 200,000 clones, 86% detected once. Sequenced: peripheral blood. These receptors originate from an older woman with COVID-19, enrolled during active disease.

This sequence joins TRBV9 and TRBJ1-4; possible D gene TRBD1, 5 bases. Germline values: CDR1 SGDLS, CDR2 YYNGEE. V was cut by 0 bases and J by 4 bases, with 10 bases left in between. The CDR3 totals 15 residues. As DNA, the CDR3 is TGTGCCAGCAGCGTAGTCGACAGATATAATGAAAAACTGTTTTTT. Protein sequence: CASSVVDRYNEKLFF.

This sequence joins TRBV30 and TRBJ1-5; unclear D gene. The CDR3 has 15 residues. The germline CDR1 and CDR2 sequences are GTSNPN and SVGIG (reference sequence). Trimming stripped 0 bases from V and 3 bases from J, with 12 bases between. The DNA of the CDR3 is TGTGCCTGGAGTGTGGGGAGAGTCAACAATCAGCCCCAGCATTTT. As protein: CAWSVGRVNNQPQHF.

The chain has TRBV3-1 (or the pseudogene TRBV3-2) and TRBJ1-1, with 9 bases lining up with TRBD1. V gave up 1 base and J gave up 0 bases; unmatched junction bases: 3. Germline V lookup: CDR1 LGHDT, CDR2 YNNKEL (reference sequence). The CDR3 covers 16 residues. The CDR3 DNA follows: TGTGCCAGCAGCCAAGCCCGACAGGGGGTGAACACTGAAGCTTTCTTT. Its protein product is CASSQARQGVNTEAFF.

This clone occurred a few times. V gene TRBV29-1 combines with J gene TRBJ2-7, with 7 bases aligning to TRBD2. The germline CDR1 and CDR2 sequences are SQVTM and ANQGSEA. The CDR3 spans 15 residues. Trimming took 4 bases from V and 0 from J; bases not matched to a gene: 9. CDR3 sequence: CSVGKTSLGSYEQYF. The CDR3 DNA is TGCAGCGTTGGGAAGACTAGCTTGGGCTCCTACGAGCAGTACTTC.

The chain couples TRBV25-1 to TRBJ1-2, with 7 bases lining up with TRBD1. The CDR3 has 14 residues. Germline loops: CDR1 MGHDK, CDR2 SYGVNS. The ends lost 5 bases at V and 3 bases at J; junction bases unmatched: 6. DNA of the CDR3: TGTGCCAGCAGTCAGGGGGGATCTCACTATGGCTACACCTTC. As protein: CASSQGGSHYGYTF.

This clone turned up a few times. The V and J genes are TRBV5-6 and TRBJ2-7, with a weak D call TRBD1 (5 bases). The CDR3 loop spans 13 amino acids. In germline, CDR1 is SGHDT, CDR2 YYEEEE. V was shortened by 5 bases and J by 2 bases, with 11 bases between the two germline ends. The CDR3 loop reads CASSTGLTYEQYF. CDR3 nucleotides: TGTGCCAGCAGTACAGGCCTTACCTACGAGCAGTACTTC.

The V call is TRBV3-1 (or the pseudogene TRBV3-2), the J call TRBJ2-1; D unclear. V was cut by 4 bases and J by 7 bases, with 8 bases left in between. This CDR3 spans 12 amino acids. Germline V lookup: CDR1 LGHDT, CDR2 YNNKEL (reference sequence). The CDR3 region is CASSPSFNEQFF. The CDR3 DNA sequence: TGTGCCAGCAGCCCCTCTTTTAATGAGCAGTTCTTC.

DNA of the CDR3: TGTGCCATCTCCGCGGGACAGGGAGTTACTGAAGCTTTCTTT. This translates into CAISAGQGVTEAFF. V and J are TRBV10-3 and TRBJ1-1, with TRBD1 identical over 9 bases. The CDR3 extends over 14 amino acids. CDR1 and CDR2 (germline): ENHRY, SYGVKD. The J segment lost 5 bases and the V segment lost 8 bases, leaving 9 bases of the junction unmatched.

The chain couples TRBV5-1 to TRBJ1-3; no clear D. The CDR3 loop spans 13 amino acids. The germline V gene encodes CDR1 SGHRS and CDR2 YFSETQ. The ends were cut back, 0 bases at V and 4 bases at J, with 5 bases in the middle. The CDR3 loop reads CASSLGTGNTIYF. The CDR3 region has the DNA TGCGCCAGCAGCTTGGGTACAGGAAACACCATATATTTT.

V and J are TRBV27 and TRBJ1-6, with TRBD1 as a possible D gene (6 bases). V was pared by 6 bases and J by 6 bases, with 12 bases between. Germline CDR1 and CDR2: MNHEY and SMNVEV (reference sequence). There are 14 residues in the CDR3. CDR3 coding DNA: TGTGCCAGCAGGAAACAGGGAAGTAATTCACCCCTCCACTTT. Encoded protein: CASRKQGSNSPLHF.

The V gene is TRBV18, the J gene TRBJ1-4; D unresolved. Looked up from germline, CDR1 is KGHSH and CDR2 is LQKENI. V lost 2 bases and J lost 7, with 8 bases in between. The CDR3 has 13 residues. CDR3: CASSPVSSEKLFF. In DNA, the CDR3 is TGTGCCAGCTCACCAGTTAGCAGTGAAAAACTGTTTTTT.

The chain carries TRBV10-3 and TRBJ2-2; TRBD1 matches 7 bases. This CDR3 spans 15 amino acids. Germline CDR1 is ENHRY and CDR2 is SYGVKD. The trim removed 3 bases at V and 6 bases at J, leaving 7 bases unmatched. The CDR3 loop reads CAISELGQGAGELFF. CDR3 sequence (DNA): TGTGCCATCAGTGAACTAGGGCAGGGGGCCGGGGAGCTGTTTTTT.